The clone carrying this TCR beta chain has a handful of counts. Donors had no recently reported acute infections or vaccinations and were HIV-negative. These data belong to a study of shared clonotypes between healthy human individuals. Method: immunoSEQ multiplex PCR; TCRdb's copy keeps in-frame clones and lacks some. The profile covers about 1 million clones, with 65% to 80% appearing a single time and 1.4% to 1.5% taken by the ten largest. This sequence was found in a man between 18 and 35 years old in good health. The source material was memory CD4+ T cells sorted from blood. Subset given: CD45RA-negative fraction.

The DNA of the CDR3 is TGTGCCAGCCGACTATTCAGGGATTATGAGCAGTTCTTC. It encodes CASRLFRDYEQFF. The gene calls are TRBV5-6 and TRBJ2-1; D tentatively reads TRBD1 or TRBD2 (5 bases each). V was clipped by 7 bases and J by 8 bases, with 16 bases between them. The CDR3 sequence is 13 residues long. Per germline, CDR1 SGHDT and CDR2 YYEEEE.